The rows below give T cell receptor beta chains drawn from one sample of a study of molecular identifiers for immune sequencing clone quantification. MiXCR was run by TCRdb on the PCR reads, yielding one entry per CDR3 protein. This table holds 550,000 to 750,000 distinct CDR3 sequences, about 20% found once. Sequencing was performed on naive CD8+ T cells from blood, with Jurkat cell RNA spiked in. These receptors were collected from a human donor in good health. Some libraries in this study had Jurkat cell RNA spiked in. Both conserved end residues are part of each CDR3. D genes are given only for firm matches. Clone sizes are given selectively: once, few, many, or a class where the clone is expanded.

d_call: .
clone_size: many
v_call: TRBV29-1
j_call: TRBJ2-1
cdr3_nt: TGCAGCGTTGGTGAAGCAGGGTATGAGCAGTTCTTC
cdr3_aa: CSVGEAGYEQFF

d_call: .
clone_size: many
v_call: TRBV7-9
j_call: TRBJ2-3
cdr3_nt: TGTGCCAGCAGCTTAGTAGCGGTAGCTACAGATACGCAGTATTTT
cdr3_aa: CASSLVAVATDTQYF

d_call: TRBD2
clone_size: many
v_call: TRBV5-4
j_call: TRBJ2-7
cdr3_nt: TGTGCCAGCAGCTGGACTAGCGGGAGCGAGCAGTACTTC
cdr3_aa: CASSWTSGSEQYF

d_call: .
clone_size: many
v_call: TRBV12-3/TRBV12-4
j_call: TRBJ1-5
cdr3_nt: TGTGCCAGCACCCCTGGGGAGAATCAGCCCCAGCATTTT
cdr3_aa: CASTPGENQPQHF

d_call: .
clone_size: .
v_call: TRBV5-4
j_call: TRBJ1-1
cdr3_nt: TGTGCCAGCAGCTTGTTCGGAGGGTACACTGAAGCTTTCTTT
cdr3_aa: CASSLFGGYTEAFF

d_call: .
clone_size: many
v_call: TRBV6-2/TRBV6-3
j_call: TRBJ2-3
cdr3_nt: TGTGCCAGCAGTTACCTGGATACGCAGTATTTT
cdr3_aa: CASSYLDTQYF

d_call: .
clone_size: .
v_call: TRBV7-8
j_call: TRBJ2-7
cdr3_nt: TGTGCCAGCAGCTTAGTCGGTTTGTGCGAGCAGTACTTC
cdr3_aa: CASSLVGLCEQYF

d_call: TRBD1
clone_size: few
v_call: TRBV12-3/TRBV12-4
j_call: TRBJ1-3
cdr3_nt: TGTGCCAGCACCGAGGGACAGGGACGAAACACCATATATTTT
cdr3_aa: CASTEGQGRNTIYF

d_call: .
clone_size: .
v_call: TRBV13
j_call: TRBJ2-2
cdr3_nt: TGTGCCAGCAGCAAAGGGACACTCGGGGAGCTGCTTTTT
cdr3_aa: CASSKGTLGELLF

d_call: TRBD1
clone_size: many
v_call: TRBV7-2
j_call: TRBJ1-1
cdr3_nt: TGTGCCAGCAGCACACCCGATGGACAGGGGGCGCGTACTGAAGCTTTCTTT
cdr3_aa: CASSTPDGQGARTEAFF

d_call: TRBD2
clone_size: .
v_call: TRBV7-3
j_call: TRBJ2-7
cdr3_nt: TGTGCCAGCAGCTCCGGGACTAGCGGGAGTAACTACGAGCAGTACTTC
cdr3_aa: CASSSGTSGSNYEQYF

d_call: .
clone_size: many
v_call: TRBV7-6
j_call: TRBJ2-3
cdr3_nt: TGTGCCAGCAGCCCGTTAAATTGGGGCACAGATACGCAGTATTTT
cdr3_aa: CASSPLNWGTDTQYF

d_call: .
clone_size: .
v_call: TRBV4-1
j_call: TRBJ2-7
cdr3_nt: TGCGCCAGCAGCCCCCCGACCAGCTTCTACGAGCAGTACTTC
cdr3_aa: CASSPPTSFYEQYF

d_call: TRBD1
clone_size: many
v_call: TRBV28
j_call: TRBJ2-3
cdr3_nt: TGTGCCAGCACCCCAGGGACAGGCAGCACAGATACGCAGTATTTT
cdr3_aa: CASTPGTGSTDTQYF

d_call: TRBD2
clone_size: many
v_call: TRBV7-9
j_call: TRBJ2-7
cdr3_nt: TGTGCCAGCAGCCTCAACGGGAGGACCTACGAGCAGTACTTC
cdr3_aa: CASSLNGRTYEQYF

d_call: .
clone_size: .
v_call: TRBV7-2
j_call: TRBJ1-5
cdr3_nt: TGTGCCAGCAGACGACAAGATGCAGGGAGCAATCAGCCCCAGCATTTT
cdr3_aa: CASRRQDAGSNQPQHF

d_call: TRBD2
clone_size: many
v_call: TRBV4-1
j_call: TRBJ2-7
cdr3_nt: TGCGCCAGCAGCCAAACTAGCGGGAGTGGAGCCGAGCAGTACTTC
cdr3_aa: CASSQTSGSGAEQYF

d_call: .
clone_size: .
v_call: TRBV11-2
j_call: TRBJ2-7
cdr3_nt: TGTGCCAGCAGCCCAAACGGCGGGACGGCTACCTACGAGCAGTACTTC
cdr3_aa: CASSPNGGTATYEQYF

d_call: .
clone_size: .
v_call: TRBV12-3/TRBV12-4
j_call: TRBJ2-2
cdr3_nt: TGTGCTAGCAGTTTATGGCCAAGGTCGAACACCGGGGAGCTGTTTTTT
cdr3_aa: CASSLWPRSNTGELFF

d_call: .
clone_size: many
v_call: TRBV21-1
j_call: TRBJ2-7
cdr3_nt: TGTGCCAGCAGTACAGGGGTACTCGAGCAGTACTTC
cdr3_aa: CASSTGVLEQYF

d_call: .
clone_size: many
v_call: TRBV27
j_call: TRBJ2-7
cdr3_nt: TGTGCCAGCAGTTATGGACTCGGGGGCTACGAGCAGTACTTC
cdr3_aa: CASSYGLGGYEQYF

d_call: .
clone_size: many
v_call: TRBV24-1
j_call: TRBJ2-3
cdr3_nt: TGTGCCACCAGTGATTCCCAGCAACGAAGCACAGATACGCAGTATTTT
cdr3_aa: CATSDSQQRSTDTQYF

d_call: TRBD2
clone_size: .
v_call: TRBV20-1
j_call: TRBJ2-7
cdr3_nt: TGCAGTGCTAGAGATCAGGGTAGCGGGGTCTCCTACGAGCAGTACTTC
cdr3_aa: CSARDQGSGVSYEQYF

d_call: .
clone_size: many
v_call: TRBV10-3
j_call: TRBJ2-5
cdr3_nt: TGTGCCATCAGTGAGTCAGGGGGGAGAGAGACCCAGTACTTC
cdr3_aa: CAISESGGRETQYF

d_call: TRBD1
clone_size: .
v_call: TRBV6-1
j_call: TRBJ2-7
cdr3_nt: TGTGCCAGCAGTGAACGGACAGGGTACTCCTACGAGCAGTACTTC
cdr3_aa: CASSERTGYSYEQYF

d_call: .
clone_size: few
v_call: TRBV6-5
j_call: TRBJ2-2
cdr3_nt: TGTGCCAGCAACGGACTTTCCGGGGAGCTGTTTTTT
cdr3_aa: CASNGLSGELFF

d_call: .
clone_size: few
v_call: TRBV11-2
j_call: TRBJ2-1
cdr3_nt: TGTGCCAGCAGCTTCCTACCTAGGGGGTCTTACAATGAGCAGTTCTTC
cdr3_aa: CASSFLPRGSYNEQFF

d_call: .
clone_size: many
v_call: TRBV6-5
j_call: TRBJ2-3
cdr3_nt: TGTGCCAGCAGTTACTCCGCAGGGGGCACAGATACGCAGTATTTT
cdr3_aa: CASSYSAGGTDTQYF

d_call: TRBD1
clone_size: many
v_call: TRBV5-1
j_call: TRBJ2-7
cdr3_nt: TGCGCCAGCAGCTCGTCCGGGACAGGGGTCTCCTACGAGCAGTACTTC
cdr3_aa: CASSSSGTGVSYEQYF

d_call: .
clone_size: .
v_call: TRBV4-1
j_call: TRBJ2-5
cdr3_nt: TGCGCCAGCAGCCAAGGGGACGGGAGCCAAGAGACCCAGTACTTC
cdr3_aa: CASSQGDGSQETQYF

d_call: .
clone_size: many
v_call: TRBV20-1
j_call: TRBJ2-7
cdr3_nt: TGCAGTGCTACCGGGGGAGTTAGGTCCTACGAGCAGTACTTC
cdr3_aa: CSATGGVRSYEQYF

d_call: .
clone_size: many
v_call: TRBV11-2
j_call: TRBJ2-3
cdr3_nt: TGTGCCAGCAGCGATGACTCCCTCGATACGCAGTATTTT
cdr3_aa: CASSDDSLDTQYF

d_call: TRBD2
clone_size: many
v_call: TRBV7-8
j_call: TRBJ2-5
cdr3_nt: TGTGCCAGCAGCTTTCCGGGGGGGGAAGAGACCCAGTACTTC
cdr3_aa: CASSFPGGEETQYF

d_call: TRBD1
clone_size: few
v_call: TRBV12-3/TRBV12-4
j_call: TRBJ1-5
cdr3_nt: TGTGCCGGCTCAGAACAGGGGGCCCAGCCCCAGCATTTT
cdr3_aa: CAGSEQGAQPQHF

d_call: .
clone_size: few
v_call: TRBV28
j_call: TRBJ1-4
cdr3_nt: TGTGCCAGCAGTCCCGACCCGGGACAAATTAATGAAAAACTGTTTTTT
cdr3_aa: CASSPDPGQINEKLFF

d_call: TRBD1
clone_size: many
v_call: TRBV3-1
j_call: TRBJ1-1
cdr3_nt: TGTGCCAGCAGCCAAGAATGGCCCGAACAGGGGACTGAAGCTTTCTTT
cdr3_aa: CASSQEWPEQGTEAFF

d_call: TRBD2
clone_size: once
v_call: TRBV13
j_call: TRBJ2-1
cdr3_nt: TGTGCCAGCAGCTTAGTACGTAGCGGGGGATGCAATGAGCAGTTCTTC
cdr3_aa: CASSLVRSGGCNEQFF

d_call: .
clone_size: many
v_call: TRBV20-1
j_call: TRBJ2-7
cdr3_nt: TGCAGTGCTAGAGATTCGGTATATCAGGGGATCCCCTACGAGCAGTACTTC
cdr3_aa: CSARDSVYQGIPYEQYF

d_call: .
clone_size: many
v_call: TRBV7-9
j_call: TRBJ2-7
cdr3_nt: TGTGCCAGCAGCCCTCATGGGGGTCTGCTGGGTGAGCAGTACTTC
cdr3_aa: CASSPHGGLLGEQYF

d_call: .
clone_size: many
v_call: TRBV28
j_call: TRBJ2-7
cdr3_nt: TGTGCCAGCAGCCCCTCGGGGAATCCTTACTTC
cdr3_aa: CASSPSGNPYF

d_call: TRBD1
clone_size: many
v_call: TRBV5-4
j_call: TRBJ1-6
cdr3_nt: TGTGCCACTCAGGACAGGAACTTTGCACCCCTCCACTTT
cdr3_aa: CATQDRNFAPLHF

d_call: .
clone_size: .
v_call: TRBV27
j_call: TRBJ1-2
cdr3_nt: TGTGCCAGCCGGGGGGCTCACTATGGCTACACCTTC
cdr3_aa: CASRGAHYGYTF

d_call: TRBD1
clone_size: few
v_call: TRBV2
j_call: TRBJ2-1
cdr3_nt: TGTGCCAGCAGAAAGGACGGGACAGTTTACAATGAGCAGTTCTTC
cdr3_aa: CASRKDGTVYNEQFF

d_call: .
clone_size: .
v_call: TRBV4-1
j_call: TRBJ2-1
cdr3_nt: TGCGCCAGCAGCCAAGATCCCAACAATGAGCAGTTCTTC
cdr3_aa: CASSQDPNNEQFF

d_call: .
clone_size: many
v_call: TRBV2
j_call: TRBJ1-5
cdr3_nt: TGTGCCAGCTTCTCAGGGTACAGCAATCAGCCCCAGCATTTT
cdr3_aa: CASFSGYSNQPQHF

d_call: TRBD1
clone_size: few
v_call: TRBV28
j_call: TRBJ1-2
cdr3_nt: TGTGCCAGCGGTCCCGGGACAGGGGCCGGCTACACCTTC
cdr3_aa: CASGPGTGAGYTF

d_call: TRBD1
clone_size: few
v_call: TRBV3-1
j_call: TRBJ2-5
cdr3_nt: TGTGCCAGCGGACAAGCATGGACAGGCCAAGAGACCCAGTACTTC
cdr3_aa: CASGQAWTGQETQYF

d_call: .
clone_size: few
v_call: TRBV30
j_call: TRBJ1-1
cdr3_nt: TGTGCCTGGAGTCTATCCGGGACTGAAGCTTTCTTT
cdr3_aa: CAWSLSGTEAFF

d_call: .
clone_size: .
v_call: TRBV7-9
j_call: TRBJ2-7
cdr3_nt: TGTGCCAGCAGCTCAGGATGCGAGCAGTACTTC
cdr3_aa: CASSSGCEQYF

d_call: .
clone_size: many
v_call: TRBV24-1
j_call: TRBJ2-1
cdr3_nt: TGTGCCACCAGTGGCCAGGACGGGGCCTACAATGAGCAGTTCTTC
cdr3_aa: CATSGQDGAYNEQFF

d_call: .
clone_size: many
v_call: TRBV5-6
j_call: TRBJ2-3
cdr3_nt: TGTGCCAGCAGCCTACCCAACTACCAGACAGGCACAGATACGCAGTATTTT
cdr3_aa: CASSLPNYQTGTDTQYF

d_call: .
clone_size: many
v_call: TRBV12-3/TRBV12-4
j_call: TRBJ1-2
cdr3_nt: TGTGCCAGCAGTTCTAATCTAGACAGTCCTAACTATGGCTACACCTTC
cdr3_aa: CASSSNLDSPNYGYTF

d_call: .
clone_size: .
v_call: TRBV15
j_call: TRBJ2-2
cdr3_nt: TGTGCCACCAGCAGAGAAGGAGATTCGAACACCGGGGAGCTGTTTTTT
cdr3_aa: CATSREGDSNTGELFF

d_call: TRBD1
clone_size: few
v_call: TRBV5-3
j_call: TRBJ2-3
cdr3_nt: TGTGCCAGCGGCTCACAGGGGTCGTTCACAGATACGCAGTATTTT
cdr3_aa: CASGSQGSFTDTQYF

d_call: TRBD1
clone_size: many
v_call: TRBV12-3/TRBV12-4
j_call: TRBJ1-6
cdr3_nt: TGTGCCAGCAGTGGACAGGGGGGTAATTCACCCCTCCACTTT
cdr3_aa: CASSGQGGNSPLHF

d_call: .
clone_size: .
v_call: TRBV9
j_call: TRBJ1-2
cdr3_nt: TGTGCCAGCAGCGTAGCGTCGTATACCAGTCTCAGCTATGGCTACACCTTC
cdr3_aa: CASSVASYTSLSYGYTF